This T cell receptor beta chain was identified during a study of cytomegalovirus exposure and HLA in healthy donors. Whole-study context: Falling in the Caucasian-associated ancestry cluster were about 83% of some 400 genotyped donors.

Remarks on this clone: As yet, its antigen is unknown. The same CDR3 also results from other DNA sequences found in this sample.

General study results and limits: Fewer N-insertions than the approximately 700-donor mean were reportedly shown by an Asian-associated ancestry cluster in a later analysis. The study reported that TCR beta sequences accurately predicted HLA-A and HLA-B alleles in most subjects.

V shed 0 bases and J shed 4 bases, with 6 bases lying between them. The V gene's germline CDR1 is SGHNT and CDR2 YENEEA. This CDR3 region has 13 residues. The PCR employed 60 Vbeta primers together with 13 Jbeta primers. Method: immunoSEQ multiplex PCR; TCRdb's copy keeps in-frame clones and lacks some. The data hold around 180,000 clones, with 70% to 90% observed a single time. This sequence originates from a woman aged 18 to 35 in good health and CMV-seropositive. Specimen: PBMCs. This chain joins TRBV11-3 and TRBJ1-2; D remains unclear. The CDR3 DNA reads TGTGCCAGCAGCTTAGAAAGCGGCTATGGCTACACCTTC. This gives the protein CASSLESGYGYTF.